The present TCR beta chain was sequenced within a study of PD-1 blockade in classical Hodgkin lymphoma. Specified time point: cycle 4 day 1 (C4D1), after 6 weeks of nivolumab. Each patient experienced a relapse that followed autologous stem cell transplantation, and brentuximab vedotin exposure varied. The germline V gene has CDR1 SGDLS and CDR2 YYNGEE. The CDR3 has 16 residues. V was clipped by 0 bases and J by 0 bases, with 10 bases between them. Generated by immunoSEQ multiplex PCR, the TCRdb table keeps only in-frame clones and is missing some. The table includes approximately 18,000 clones, about three quarters detected once.

Specimen: peripheral blood mononuclear cells (PBMCs), collected before the fourth cycle of nivolumab. This chain links TRBV9 with TRBJ1-3; no clear D. This clonotype was sampled from a human donor with classical Hodgkin lymphoma. The CDR3 coding sequence is TGTGCCAGCAGCGTAGCTGCCGGGCCCTCTGGAAACACCATATATTTT. It is translated as CASSVAAGPSGNTIYF.